A single sample gave rise to the 2 T cell receptor beta chains below, sequenced in a study of naive and memory T cell subsets. An equimolar mix of two oligonucleotides served as the beta constant-region primer for TRBC1 and TRBC2. TCRdb re-called the UMI-ligation and nested PCR reads with MiXCR, one entry per CDR3 protein. The sample comprises around 40,000 distinct CDR3 sequences, about 14% of which are singletons, and 22% rests with the top ten. The sample taken for sequencing was effector memory CD4+ T cells from blood. Subset in this sample: effector memory, CD45RA- CD27-. The receptors were gathered from a human donor in good health.

This clonotype has more than one count but fewer than ten. The rearrangement joins TRBV2 to TRBJ2-6, with a possible D match to TRBD2 (6 bases). The CDR3 covers 19 residues. The V end was cut by 0 bases, the J end by 1 base, with 16 bases between. Per the germline V gene, CDR1 is SNHLY and CDR2 is FYNNEI. The CDR3 DNA reads as TGTGCCAGCAGTGAAGCTAGCGGCAGGGTTAGGTCTGGGGCCAACGTCCTGACTTTC. Translated: CASSEASGRVRSGANVLTF. Complete variable domain (other parts from reference TRBV2 and TRBJ2-6): EPEVTQTPSHQVTQMGQEVILRCVPISNHLYFYWYRQILGQKVEFLVSFYNNEISEKSEIFDDQFSVERPDGSNFTLKIRSTKLEDSAMYFCASSEASGRVRSGANVLTFGAGSRLTVL.

This clonotype was detected many times. The V and J genes are TRBV7-3 and TRBJ2-7, with D hard to call. This CDR3 is built from 15 residues. V dropped 0 bases and J dropped 2 bases, with 11 bases sitting between them. Germline loops: CDR1 SGHTA, CDR2 FQGTGA. The CDR3 loop is CASSLTCPGPYEQYF. The CDR3 DNA reads TGTGCCAGCAGCTTAACGTGTCCGGGCCCCTACGAGCAGTACTTC.